The clone carrying this TCR beta chain was counted between two and nine times. This sample stems from a study of metastatic and nonmetastatic thyroid tumors. All patients were treatment-naive before thyroid surgery. TCRdb re-called clones via MiXCR from the PCR reads. The table shows about 70,000 clones, with roughly 18% occurring only once. Germline CDR1 and CDR2: MNHEY and SMNVEV (reference sequence). The CDR3 consists of 13 residues. Trimming cost V 1 base and J 6 bases, with 10 bases left between them. The specimen was blood. The V gene is TRBV27, the J gene TRBJ2-7; D might be TRBD2 (6 bases). The sequence derives from a female donor with papillary thyroid cancer or a benign thyroid nodule (not recorded which). Some clones in this sample may be carry-over from other donors' samples. In nucleotides, the CDR3 is TGTGCCAGCAGTTTATACGGGGGAGGCGAGCAGTACTTC. It specifies CASSLYGGGEQYF.